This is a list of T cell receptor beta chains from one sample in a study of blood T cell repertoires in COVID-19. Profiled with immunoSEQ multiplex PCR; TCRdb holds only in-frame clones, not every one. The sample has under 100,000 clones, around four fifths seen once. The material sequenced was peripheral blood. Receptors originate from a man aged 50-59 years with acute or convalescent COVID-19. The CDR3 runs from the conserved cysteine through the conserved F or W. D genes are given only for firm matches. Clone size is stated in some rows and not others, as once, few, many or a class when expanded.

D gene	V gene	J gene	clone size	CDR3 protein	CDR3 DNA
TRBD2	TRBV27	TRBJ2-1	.	CASRNSGGAREQFF	TGTGCCAGCAGGAATAGCGGGGGGGCCCGGGAGCAGTTCTTC
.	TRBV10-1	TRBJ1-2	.	CASSDSSGNYGYTF	TGCGCCAGCAGTGATTCCTCAGGGAACTATGGCTACACCTTC
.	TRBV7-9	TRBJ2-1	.	CASSLDYGEQFF	TGTGCCAGCAGCTTAGATTACGGTGAGCAGTTCTTC
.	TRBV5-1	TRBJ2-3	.	CASSLALALSTDTQYF	TGCGCCAGCAGCTTGGCGCTAGCGCTTAGCACAGATACGCAGTATTTT
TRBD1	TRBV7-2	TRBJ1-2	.	CASSLQGAYYGYTF	TGTGCCAGCAGCTTGCAGGGGGCATACTATGGCTACACCTTC
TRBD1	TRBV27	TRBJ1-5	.	CASSPGQGNQPQHF	TGTGCCAGCAGTCCCGGACAGGGCAATCAGCCCCAGCATTTT
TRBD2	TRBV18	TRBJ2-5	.	CASSVKTSGMETQYF	TGTGCCAGCTCCGTCAAAACTAGCGGGATGGAGACCCAGTACTTC
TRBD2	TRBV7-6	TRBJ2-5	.	CASSLEASGGYRQETQYF	TGTGCCAGCAGCTTAGAGGCTAGCGGGGGCTACCGCCAAGAGACCCAGTACTTC
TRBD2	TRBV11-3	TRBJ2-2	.	CASSLGASGYTGELFF	TGTGCCAGCAGCTTAGGGGCTAGCGGGTACACCGGGGAGCTGTTTTTT
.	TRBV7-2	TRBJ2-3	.	CASSLDYSRDTQYF	TGTGCCAGCAGCTTAGACTACTCAAGAGATACGCAGTATTTT
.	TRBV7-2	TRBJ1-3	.	CASSLTNGNTIYF	TGTGCCAGCAGCTTAACTAACGGAAACACCATATATTTT
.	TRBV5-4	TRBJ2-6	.	CASSLGDSGANVLTF	TGTGCCAGCAGCTTGGGAGACTCTGGGGCCAACGTCCTGACTTTC
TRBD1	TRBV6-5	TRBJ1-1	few	CASNPGQGNTEAFF	TGTGCCAGCAACCCGGGACAGGGTAACACTGAAGCTTTCTTT
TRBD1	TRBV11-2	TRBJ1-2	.	CASSSLRKGADYGYTF	TGTGCCAGCAGCTCCCTCAGAAAGGGGGCGGACTATGGCTACACCTTC
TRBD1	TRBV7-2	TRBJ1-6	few	CASSQGQLNSPLHF	TGTGCCAGCAGCCAGGGACAGTTAAATTCACCCCTCCACTTT
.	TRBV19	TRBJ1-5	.	CASEKSNQPQHF	TGTGCCAGCGAGAAGAGCAATCAGCCCCAGCATTTT
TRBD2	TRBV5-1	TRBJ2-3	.	CASSPGLAGGSSTDTQYF	TGCGCCAGCAGCCCGGGACTAGCGGGGGGGTCTAGCACAGATACGCAGTATTTT
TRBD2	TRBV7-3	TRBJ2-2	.	CASSLSGGRNTGELFF	TGTGCCAGCAGCTTATCGGGCGGGAGGAACACCGGGGAGCTGTTTTTT
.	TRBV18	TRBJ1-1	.	CASSPNGNTEAFF	TGTGCCAGCTCACCAAACGGGAACACTGAAGCTTTCTTT
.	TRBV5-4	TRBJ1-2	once	CASSLGRTTEGDYTF	TGTGCCAGCAGCTTGGGACGGACGACTGAGGGGGACTACACCTTC
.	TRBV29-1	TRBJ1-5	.	CSVATDNQPQHF	TGCAGCGTTGCCACAGACAATCAGCCCCAGCATTTT
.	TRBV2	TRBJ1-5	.	CASRDVRGIDQPQHF	TGTGCCAGCAGGGACGTTAGGGGAATAGATCAGCCCCAGCATTTT
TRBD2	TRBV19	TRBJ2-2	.	CASSIVGEGRSDTGELFF	TGTGCCAGTAGTATAGTAGGGGAGGGCCGATCGGACACCGGGGAGCTGTTTTTT
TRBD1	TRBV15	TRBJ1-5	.	CATSRGQGVQPQHF	TGTGCCACCAGCAGAGGACAGGGGGTTCAGCCCCAGCATTTT
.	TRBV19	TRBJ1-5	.	CASSIQGYSNQPQHF	TGTGCCAGTAGTATACAGGGGTATAGCAATCAGCCCCAGCATTTT
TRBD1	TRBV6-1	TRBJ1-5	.	CASSESGTAGQPQHF	TGTGCCAGCAGTGAATCCGGGACAGCTGGTCAGCCCCAGCATTTT
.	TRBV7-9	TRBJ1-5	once	CASSLAKSEGRGQPQHF	TGTGCCAGCAGCTTAGCCAAATCGGAGGGAAGGGGTCAGCCCCAGCATTTT
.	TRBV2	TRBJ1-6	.	CAGKGLKGDSPLHF	TGTGCCGGCAAAGGTCTAAAAGGGGATTCACCCCTCCACTTT
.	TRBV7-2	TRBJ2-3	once	CASSLAQGGPDQYF	TGTGCCAGCAGCTTAGCGCAGGGGGGCCCCGATCAGTATTTT
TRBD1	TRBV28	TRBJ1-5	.	CASSSAGAGGTYSNQPQHF	TGTGCCAGCAGTTCGGCCGGGGCAGGGGGCACTTATAGCAATCAGCCCCAGCATTTT
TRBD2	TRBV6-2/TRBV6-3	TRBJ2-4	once	CASSRLAGGAKNIQYF	TGTGCCAGCAGTAGGCTAGCGGGAGGGGCCAAAAACATTCAGTACTTC
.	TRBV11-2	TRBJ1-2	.	CASSPAGDYGYTF	TGTGCCAGCAGCCCTGCGGGGGACTATGGCTACACCTTC
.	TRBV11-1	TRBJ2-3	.	CASSSNRADTQYF	TGTGCCAGCAGCTCGAACAGGGCAGATACGCAGTATTTT
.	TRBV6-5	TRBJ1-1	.	CASTGPAGTEAFF	TGTGCCAGCACGGGACCTGCGGGGACTGAAGCTTTCTTT
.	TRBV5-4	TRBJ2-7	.	CASSLGGESSEQYF	TGTGCCAGCAGCTTAGGAGGGGAGTCCAGCGAGCAGTACTTC
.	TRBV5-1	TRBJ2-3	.	CASSVEGKRTDTQYF	TGCGCCAGCAGTGTGGAGGGGAAGCGCACAGATACGCAGTATTTT
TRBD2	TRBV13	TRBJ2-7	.	CASSLGTSPPYEQYF	TGTGCCAGCAGCTTAGGGACTAGCCCGCCTTACGAGCAGTACTTC
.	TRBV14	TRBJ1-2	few	CASSSQGGYTF	TGTGCCAGCAGCTCTCAGGGTGGCTACACCTTC
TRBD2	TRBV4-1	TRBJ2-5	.	CASSQESSGGAKETQYF	TGCGCCAGCAGCCAAGAATCTAGCGGGGGGGCAAAAGAGACCCAGTACTTC
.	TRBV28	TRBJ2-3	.	CASMLAARTDTQYF	TGTGCCAGCATGCTGGCGGCTCGCACAGATACGCAGTATTTT
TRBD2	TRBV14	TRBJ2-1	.	CASSQDSTSGRWNEQFF	TGTGCCAGCAGCCAAGATTCAACTAGCGGGAGGTGGAATGAGCAGTTCTTC